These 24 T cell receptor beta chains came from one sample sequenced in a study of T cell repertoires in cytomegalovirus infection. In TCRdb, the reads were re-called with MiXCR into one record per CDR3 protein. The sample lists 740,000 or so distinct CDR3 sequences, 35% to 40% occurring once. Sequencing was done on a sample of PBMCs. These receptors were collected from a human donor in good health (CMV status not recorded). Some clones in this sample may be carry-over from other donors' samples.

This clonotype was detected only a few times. The CDR3 nucleotides are TGTGCCAGCAGCTCTGTTAGCGGGAGGGCCGATGAGCAGTTCTTC. Amino acids: CASSSVSGRADEQFF. V gene TRBV7-2 combines with J gene TRBJ2-1, with 11 bases aligning to TRBD2. V shed 4 bases, J shed 8 bases, and the junction held 7 bases outside the gene matches. The CDR3 extends over 15 amino acids. CDR1 and CDR2 from the germline V gene are SGHTA and FQGNSA.

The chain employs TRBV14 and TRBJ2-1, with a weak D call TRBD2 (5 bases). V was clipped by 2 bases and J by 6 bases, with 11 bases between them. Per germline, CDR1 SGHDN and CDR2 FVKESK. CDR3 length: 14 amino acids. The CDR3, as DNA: TGTGCCAGCAGCCAATCGGGGATAGGCAATGAGCAGTTCTTC. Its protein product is CASSQSGIGNEQFF.

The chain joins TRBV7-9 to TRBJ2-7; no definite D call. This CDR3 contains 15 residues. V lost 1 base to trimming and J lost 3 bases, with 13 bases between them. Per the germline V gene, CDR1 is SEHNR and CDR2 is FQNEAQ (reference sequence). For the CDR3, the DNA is TGTGCCAGCAGCTTAGTTGAGCTGAGTAACTACGAGCAGTACTTC. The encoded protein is CASSLVELSNYEQYF.

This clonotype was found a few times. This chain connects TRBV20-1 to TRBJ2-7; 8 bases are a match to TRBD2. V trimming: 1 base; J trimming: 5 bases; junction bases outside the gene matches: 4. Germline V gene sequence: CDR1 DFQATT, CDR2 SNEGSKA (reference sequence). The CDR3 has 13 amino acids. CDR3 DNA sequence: TGCAGTGCTAGAGTGGGTAGCGGGAACGAGCAGTACTTC. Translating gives CSARVGSGNEQYF.

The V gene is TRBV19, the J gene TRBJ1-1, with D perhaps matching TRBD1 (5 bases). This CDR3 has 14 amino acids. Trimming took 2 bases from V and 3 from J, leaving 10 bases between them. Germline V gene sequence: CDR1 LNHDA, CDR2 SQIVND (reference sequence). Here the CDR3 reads CASSITSGHTEAFF. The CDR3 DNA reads TGTGCCAGTAGTATAACTTCAGGGCACACTGAAGCTTTCTTT.

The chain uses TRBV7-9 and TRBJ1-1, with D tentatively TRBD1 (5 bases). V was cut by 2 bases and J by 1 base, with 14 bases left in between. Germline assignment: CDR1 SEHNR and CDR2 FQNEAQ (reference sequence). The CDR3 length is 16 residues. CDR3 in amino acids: CASSLRGSDRNTEAFF. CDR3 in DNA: TGTGCCAGCAGCTTAAGGGGCTCCGACAGGAACACTGAAGCTTTCTTT. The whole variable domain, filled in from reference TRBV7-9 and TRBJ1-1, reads DTGVSQNPRHKITKRGQNVTFRCDPISEHNRLYWYRQTLGQGPEFLTYFQNEAQLEKSRLLSDRFSAERPKGSFSTLEIQRTEQGDSAMYLCASSLRGSDRNTEAFFGQGTRLTVV.

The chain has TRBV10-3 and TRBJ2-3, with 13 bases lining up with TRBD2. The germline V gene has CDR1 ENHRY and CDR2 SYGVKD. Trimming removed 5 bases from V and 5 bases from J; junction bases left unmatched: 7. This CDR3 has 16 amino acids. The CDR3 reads CAISFGLAGAVDTQYF. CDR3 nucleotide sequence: TGTGCCATCAGTTTCGGACTAGCGGGAGCTGTAGATACGCAGTATTTT.

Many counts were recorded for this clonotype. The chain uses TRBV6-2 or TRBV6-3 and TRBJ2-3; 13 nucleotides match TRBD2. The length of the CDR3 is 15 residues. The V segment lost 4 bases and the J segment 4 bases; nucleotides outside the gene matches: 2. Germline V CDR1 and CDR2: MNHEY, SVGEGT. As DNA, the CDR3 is TGTGCCAGCAGTTGGACTAGCGGGAGACCAGATACGCAGTATTTT. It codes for CASSWTSGRPDTQYF.

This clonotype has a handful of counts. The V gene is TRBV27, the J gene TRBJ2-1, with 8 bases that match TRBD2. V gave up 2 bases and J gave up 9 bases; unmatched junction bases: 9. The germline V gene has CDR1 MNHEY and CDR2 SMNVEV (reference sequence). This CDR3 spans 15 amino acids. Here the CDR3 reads CASSLLGGAFGEQFF. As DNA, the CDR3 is TGTGCCAGCAGTTTACTCGGGGGGGCCTTTGGTGAGCAGTTCTTC.

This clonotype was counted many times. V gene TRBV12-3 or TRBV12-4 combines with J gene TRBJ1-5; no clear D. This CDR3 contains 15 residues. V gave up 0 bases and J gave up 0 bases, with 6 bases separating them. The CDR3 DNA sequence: TGTGCCAGCAGTTTAGCGGCGAATAGCAATCAGCCCCAGCATTTT. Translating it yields CASSLAANSNQPQHF.

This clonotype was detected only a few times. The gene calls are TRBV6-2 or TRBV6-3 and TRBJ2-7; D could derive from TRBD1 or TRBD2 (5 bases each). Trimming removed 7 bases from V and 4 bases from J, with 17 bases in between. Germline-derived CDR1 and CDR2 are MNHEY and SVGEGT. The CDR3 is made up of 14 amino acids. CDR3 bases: TGTGCCAGCAACCGGGGCATCGGGCTATACGAGCAGTACTTC. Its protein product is CASNRGIGLYEQYF.

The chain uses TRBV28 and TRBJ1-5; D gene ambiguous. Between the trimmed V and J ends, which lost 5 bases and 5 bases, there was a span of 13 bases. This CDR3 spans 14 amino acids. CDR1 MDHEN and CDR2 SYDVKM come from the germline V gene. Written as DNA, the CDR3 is TGTGCCAGCAGTCAAACAGCCGCGGATCAGCCCCAGCATTTT. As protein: CASSQTAADQPQHF.

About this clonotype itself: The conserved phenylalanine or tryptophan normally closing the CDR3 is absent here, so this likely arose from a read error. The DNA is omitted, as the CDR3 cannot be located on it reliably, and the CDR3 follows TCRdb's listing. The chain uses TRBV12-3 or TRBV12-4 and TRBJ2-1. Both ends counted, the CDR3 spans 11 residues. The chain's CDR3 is CASSRYNEQLC.

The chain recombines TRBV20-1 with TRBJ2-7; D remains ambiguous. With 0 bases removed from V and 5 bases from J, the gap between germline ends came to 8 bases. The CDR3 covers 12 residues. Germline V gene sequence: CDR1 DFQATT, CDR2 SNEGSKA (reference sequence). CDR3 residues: CSARELRDEQYF. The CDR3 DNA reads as TGCAGTGCTAGAGAACTCCGGGACGAGCAGTACTTC.

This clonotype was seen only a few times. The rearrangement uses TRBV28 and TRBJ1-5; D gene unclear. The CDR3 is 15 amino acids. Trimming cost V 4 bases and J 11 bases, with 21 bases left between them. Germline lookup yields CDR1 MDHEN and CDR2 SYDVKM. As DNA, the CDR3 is TGTGCCAGCAGTTCCATGAAAACCCATGCCGGGACCCAGCATTTT. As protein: CASSSMKTHAGTQHF.

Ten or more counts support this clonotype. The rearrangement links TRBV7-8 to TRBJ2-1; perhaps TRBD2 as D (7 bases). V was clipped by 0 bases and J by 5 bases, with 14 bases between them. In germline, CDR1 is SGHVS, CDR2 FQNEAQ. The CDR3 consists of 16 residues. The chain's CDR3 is CASSLAQLRGHNEQFF. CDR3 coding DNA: TGTGCCAGCAGCTTAGCGCAGTTGCGGGGGCACAATGAGCAGTTCTTC.

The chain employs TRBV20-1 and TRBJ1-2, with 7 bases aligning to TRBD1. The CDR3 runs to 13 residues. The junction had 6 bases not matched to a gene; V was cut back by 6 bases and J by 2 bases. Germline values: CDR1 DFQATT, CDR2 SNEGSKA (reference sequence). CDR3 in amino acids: CSAADRLNYGYTF. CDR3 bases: TGCAGTGCCGCGGACAGGCTGAACTATGGCTACACCTTC.

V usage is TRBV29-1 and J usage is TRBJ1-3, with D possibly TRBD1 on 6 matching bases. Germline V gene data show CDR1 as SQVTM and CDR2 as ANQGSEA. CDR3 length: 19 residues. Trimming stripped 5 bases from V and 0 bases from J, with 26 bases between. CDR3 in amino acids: CSVLAGAVDWKLSGNTIYF. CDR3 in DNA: TGCAGCGTTTTAGCAGGGGCGGTGGACTGGAAACTCTCTGGAAACACCATATATTTT.

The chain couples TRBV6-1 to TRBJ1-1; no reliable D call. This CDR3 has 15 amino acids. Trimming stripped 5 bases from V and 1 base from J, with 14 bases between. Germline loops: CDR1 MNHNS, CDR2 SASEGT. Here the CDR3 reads CASSYEGDPNTEAFF. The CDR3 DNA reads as TGTGCCAGCAGTTACGAGGGAGACCCGAACACTGAAGCTTTCTTT.

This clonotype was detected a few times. The CDR3 loop is CAISDLAGLQETQYF. CDR3 DNA: TGTGCCATCAGTGACCTAGCGGGTCTCCAAGAGACCCAGTACTTC. The J gene is TRBJ2-5, the V gene TRBV10-3, with 8 bases aligning to TRBD2. Trimming cost V 3 bases and J 1 base; bases outside gene matches: 4. Germline assignment: CDR1 ENHRY and CDR2 SYGVKD. This CDR3 spans 15 amino acids.

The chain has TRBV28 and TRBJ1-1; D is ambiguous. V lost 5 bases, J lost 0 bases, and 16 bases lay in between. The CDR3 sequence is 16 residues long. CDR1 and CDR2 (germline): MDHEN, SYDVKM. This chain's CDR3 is CASSRYTGFMNTEAFF. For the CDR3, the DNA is TGTGCCAGCAGTCGCTACACCGGGTTCATGAACACTGAAGCTTTCTTT.

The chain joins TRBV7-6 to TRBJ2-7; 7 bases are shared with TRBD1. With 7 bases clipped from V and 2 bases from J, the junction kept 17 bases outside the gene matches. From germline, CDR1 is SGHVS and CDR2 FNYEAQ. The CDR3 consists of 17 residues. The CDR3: CASTPQSGTVEAYEQYF. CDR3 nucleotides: TGTGCCAGCACCCCTCAGTCCGGGACAGTCGAAGCCTACGAGCAGTACTTC.

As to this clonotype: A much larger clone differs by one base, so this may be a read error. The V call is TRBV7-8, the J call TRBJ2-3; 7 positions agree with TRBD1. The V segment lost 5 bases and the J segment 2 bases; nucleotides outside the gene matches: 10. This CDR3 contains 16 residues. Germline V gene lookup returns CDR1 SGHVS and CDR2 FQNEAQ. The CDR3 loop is CASSARTGSNTDTQYF. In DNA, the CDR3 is TGTGCCAGCAGCGCACGGACAGGTTCTAACACAGATACGCAGTATTTT.

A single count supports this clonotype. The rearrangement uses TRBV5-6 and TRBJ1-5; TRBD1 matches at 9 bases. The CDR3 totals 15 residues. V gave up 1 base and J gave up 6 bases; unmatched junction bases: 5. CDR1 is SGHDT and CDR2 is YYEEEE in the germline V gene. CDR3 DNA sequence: TGTGCCAGCAGCTTGACAGGGGGCTGGGGTCAGCCCCAGCATTTT. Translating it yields CASSLTGGWGQPQHF.